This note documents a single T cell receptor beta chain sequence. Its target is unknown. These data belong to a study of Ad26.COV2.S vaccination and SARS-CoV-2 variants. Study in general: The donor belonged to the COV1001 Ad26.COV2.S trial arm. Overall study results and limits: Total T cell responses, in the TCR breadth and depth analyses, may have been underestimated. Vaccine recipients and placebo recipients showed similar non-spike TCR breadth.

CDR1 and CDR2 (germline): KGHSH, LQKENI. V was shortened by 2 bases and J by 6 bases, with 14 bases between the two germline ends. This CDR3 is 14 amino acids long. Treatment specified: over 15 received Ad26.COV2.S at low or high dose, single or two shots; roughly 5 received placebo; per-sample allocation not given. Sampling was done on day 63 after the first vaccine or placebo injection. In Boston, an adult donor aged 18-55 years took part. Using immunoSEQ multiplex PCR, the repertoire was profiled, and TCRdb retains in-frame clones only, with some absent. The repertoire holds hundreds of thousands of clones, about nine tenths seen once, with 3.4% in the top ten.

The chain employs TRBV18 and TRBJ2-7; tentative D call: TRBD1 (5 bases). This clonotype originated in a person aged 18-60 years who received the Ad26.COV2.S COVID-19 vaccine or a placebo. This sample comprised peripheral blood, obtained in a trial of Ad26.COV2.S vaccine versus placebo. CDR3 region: CASSPGAGLFEQYF. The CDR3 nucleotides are TGTGCCAGCTCACCAGGGGCCGGGCTGTTCGAGCAGTACTTC.